The 18 T cell receptor beta chains listed next were all sequenced from one sample in a study of beta chain features in type 1 diabetes. Notes on the study in general: In all four CD4+ subsets, TCRB CDR3 length was significantly, moderately reduced in type 1 diabetes.

Expressed TCRB transcripts were sequenced because the isolated RNA had all been reverse transcribed beforehand. Only in-frame clones appear in the TCRdb table, and some are missing; sequencing was by immunoSEQ multiplex PCR. This sample has approximately 150,000 clones, with approximately 9% found just once. What these receptors recognize is not known. The sequencing input was central memory CD4+ T cells from blood. These receptors were taken from a young man with type 1 diabetes.

The rearrangement joins TRBV6-9 to TRBJ1-1; tentative D call: TRBD1 (6 bases). Trimming pared 2 bases from V and 0 bases from J, leaving 10 bases between. The CDR3 is 15 residues long. CDR1 and CDR2 (germline): MNHGY, SVAAGI. In DNA, the CDR3 is TGTGCCAGCAGTTATAGGACAGTCTTGAACACTGAAGCTTTCTTT. Amino acids: CASSYRTVLNTEAFF.

The J gene is TRBJ1-2, the V gene TRBV7-9; no reliable D call. The germline gives CDR1 SEHNR, CDR2 FQNEAQ (reference sequence). Trimming took 3 bases from V and 4 from J, leaving 9 bases between them. This CDR3 is 13 amino acids long. The CDR3 DNA sequence: TGTGCCAGCAGCTTTCCCGGCGGCTATGGCTACACCTTC. Translating it yields CASSFPGGYGYTF.

The V gene is TRBV2, the J gene TRBJ2-1; 8 bases map to TRBD2. The J segment lost 4 bases and the V segment lost 6 bases, leaving 8 bases of the junction unmatched. Germline assignment: CDR1 SNHLY and CDR2 FYNNEI. This CDR3 is built from 15 residues. Written as DNA, the CDR3 is TGTGCCAGCAGCCGGGGACTAGACGGTTACAATGAGCAGTTCTTC. Its protein is CASSRGLDGYNEQFF.

The J gene is TRBJ1-5, the V gene TRBV7-2; D is uncertain. Trimming stripped 1 base from V and 0 bases from J, with 7 bases between. The CDR3 is made up of 15 amino acids. Germline V gives CDR1 SGHTA, CDR2 FQGNSA. The CDR3 nucleotides are TGTGCCAGCAGCTTAGTTTCAGTTAGCAATCAGCCCCAGCATTTT. Its translation: CASSLVSVSNQPQHF.

This clone has only a few counts. This chain connects TRBV5-1 to TRBJ2-1; 11 bases line up with TRBD2. The CDR3 loop spans 17 amino acids. V lost 0 bases to trimming and J lost 4 bases; unmatched junction nucleotides: 6. CDR1 is SGHRS and CDR2 is YFSETQ in the germline V gene. CDR3 bases: TGCGCCAGCAGCTTGGGGACTCGACTAGCGGGGTACAATGAGCAGTTCTTC. Translating gives CASSLGTRLAGYNEQFF.

This chain connects TRBV7-2 to TRBJ1-5; 10 nucleotides agree with TRBD1. Losses at the gene ends were 5 bases for V and 6 bases for J; bases not matched to a gene: 10. The CDR3 sequence is 16 residues long. The germline V gene has CDR1 SGHTA and CDR2 FQGNSA. CDR3: CASSDRDRGMGQPQHF. The CDR3 nucleotides are TGTGCCAGCAGCGATCGGGACAGGGGAATGGGTCAGCCCCAGCATTTT.

This clone was observed at least ten times. This chain uses TRBV6-1 with TRBJ1-5; D is perhaps TRBD1 (6 bases). The V gene lost 4 bases and the J gene lost 7 bases, with 11 bases spanning the gap. Germline loops: CDR1 MNHNS, CDR2 SASEGT. The CDR3 has 13 amino acids. The CDR3 nucleotides read TGTGCCAGCAGTGTCGGACAGCCGCAGCCCCAGCATTTT. Protein: CASSVGQPQPQHF.

This clone was seen only a few times. The chain carries TRBV7-8 and TRBJ2-5, with D tentatively TRBD2 (7 bases). In germline, CDR1 is SGHVS, CDR2 FQNEAQ. V was pared by 4 bases and J by 5 bases, with 17 bases between. CDR3 length equals 15 residues. As DNA, the CDR3 is TGTGCCAGCAGCTCCCTGGGGGGGCCGGGGGAGACCCAGTACTTC. As protein: CASSSLGGPGETQYF.

The chain uses TRBV5-6 and TRBJ1-6; 9 nucleotides agree with TRBD1. CDR1 is SGHDT, CDR2 YYEEEE, per germline. Germline trimming cut 4 bases from V and 10 bases from J; bases unmatched to any gene: 6. The CDR3 covers 14 residues. This CDR3 is CASSLRQGVSPLHF. DNA of the CDR3: TGTGCCAGCAGCCTGAGACAGGGGGTCTCACCCCTCCACTTT.

This clone was observed many times. The chain carries TRBV10-3 and TRBJ1-2, with D uncertain. Trimming cost V 4 bases and J 3 bases, with 9 bases left between them. This CDR3 has 13 amino acids. CDR1 and CDR2 from the germline V gene are ENHRY and SYGVKD. Here the CDR3 DNA reads TGTGCCATCAGTGGGAGAGAAGACTATGGCTACACCTTC. Encoded protein: CAISGREDYGYTF.

The chain links TRBV5-5 to TRBJ2-3; a possible D gene is TRBD2 (6 bases). CDR3 length: 15 residues. V gave up 9 bases and J gave up 6 bases, with 23 bases separating them. Germline values: CDR1 SGHKS, CDR2 YYEKEE (reference sequence). CDR3 protein: CATTIGAASGDTQYF. The CDR3 DNA follows: TGTGCCACCACGATCGGAGCGGCCAGCGGGGATACGCAGTATTTT. Filled out from reference TRBV5-5 and TRBJ2-3, the complete variable domain reads DAGVTQSPTHLIKTRGQQVTLRCSPISGHKSVSWYQQVLGQGPQFIFQYYEKEERGRGNFPDRFSARQFPNYSSELNVNALLLGDSALYLCATTIGAASGDTQYFGPGTRLTVL.

This clone occurred a few times. One end of the junction does not line up with germline, which may come from a read error. The chain has TRBV23-1 and TRBJ2-1; D is undetermined. TRBV23-1 is placed among ORFs of uncertain function. The CDR3 is 12 amino acids. CDR3 sequence reads: CASSQSFNEQFF. The CDR3 coding sequence is TGCGCCAGCAGTCAATCCTTCAATGAGCAGTTCTTC.

CDR3: CASSPQGYEQYF. As DNA, the CDR3 is TGTGCCAGCAGCCCACAGGGTTACGAGCAGTACTTC. The chain uses TRBV6-1 and TRBJ2-7; D possibly corresponds to TRBD1 (6 bases). Germline V CDR1 and CDR2: MNHNS, SASEGT. The ends were cut back, 6 bases at V and 4 bases at J, with 10 bases in the middle. There are 12 residues in the CDR3.

The J gene is TRBJ1-1, the V gene TRBV2, with D unresolved. The CDR3 loop spans 13 amino acids. Germline assignment: CDR1 SNHLY and CDR2 FYNNEI. V lost 7 bases to trimming and J lost 5 bases, with 14 bases between them. CDR3 loop: CASMGREETEAFF. CDR3 in DNA: TGTGCCAGCATGGGTAGGGAGGAGACTGAAGCTTTCTTT.

This clone was detected a few times. The chain has TRBV6-5 and TRBJ2-1, with 9 bases fitting TRBD2. The CDR3 consists of 15 residues. The V and J ends lost 3 bases and 5 bases, in that order; junction bases with no gene match: 5. Germline V gives CDR1 MNHEY, CDR2 SVGAGI. CDR3 region: CASSYGGGANNEQFF. In DNA, the CDR3 is TGTGCCAGCAGTTATGGCGGGGGGGCCAACAATGAGCAGTTCTTC.

Only a few counts were recorded for this clone. The gene calls are TRBV28 and TRBJ1-4; the D gene is possibly TRBD1 (6 bases). Trimming took off 7 bases at V and 2 bases at J, with 14 bases between the two ends. This CDR3 has 15 residues. Germline V gene lookup returns CDR1 MDHEN and CDR2 SYDVKM. The DNA of the CDR3 is TGTGCCAGCACCAGCACAGGGCGGACTAATGAAAAACTGTTTTTT. This encodes CASTSTGRTNEKLFF.

This clone was seen more than once but under ten times. The chain carries TRBV6-6 and TRBJ2-5, with 10 bases lining up with TRBD2. After removal of 2 bases from V and 5 bases from J, the junction contained 8 bases not matched to a gene. This CDR3 is built from 16 residues. The V gene's germline CDR1 is MNHNY and CDR2 SVGAGI (reference sequence). For the CDR3, the DNA is TGTGCCAGCAGTTACCCGTTTGGGACTAGCGTTGAGACCCAGTACTTC. Translation gives CASSYPFGTSVETQYF.

The CDR3 loop is CASSLGGTGQETQYF. The CDR3 DNA sequence: TGTGCCAGCAGCTTAGGCGGGACAGGGCAAGAGACCCAGTACTTC. The chain uses TRBV11-2 and TRBJ2-5, with TRBD1 matching over 9 bases. The J segment lost 2 bases and the V segment lost 1 base, leaving 2 bases of the junction unmatched. CDR3 length: 15 amino acids. The V gene's germline CDR1 is SGHAT and CDR2 FQNNGV.